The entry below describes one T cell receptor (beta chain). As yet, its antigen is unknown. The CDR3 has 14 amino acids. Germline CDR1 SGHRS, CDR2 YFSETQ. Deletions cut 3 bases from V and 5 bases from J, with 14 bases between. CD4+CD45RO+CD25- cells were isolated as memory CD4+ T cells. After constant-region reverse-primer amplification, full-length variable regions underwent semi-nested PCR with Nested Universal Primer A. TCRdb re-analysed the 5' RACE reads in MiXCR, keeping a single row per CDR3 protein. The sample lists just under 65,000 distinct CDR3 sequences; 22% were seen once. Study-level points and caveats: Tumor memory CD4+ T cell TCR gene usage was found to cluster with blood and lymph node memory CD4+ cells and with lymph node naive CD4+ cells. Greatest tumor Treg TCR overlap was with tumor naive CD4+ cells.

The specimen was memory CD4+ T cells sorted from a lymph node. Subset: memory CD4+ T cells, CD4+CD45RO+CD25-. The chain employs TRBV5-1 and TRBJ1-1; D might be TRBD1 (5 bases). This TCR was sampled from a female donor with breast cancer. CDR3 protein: CASSWDLRRTEAFF. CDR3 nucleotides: TGCGCCAGCAGCTGGGACCTCCGGAGGACTGAAGCTTTCTTT.